What follows are 27 T cell receptor beta chains derived from one specimen sequenced in a study of T cells expressing NK-cell markers. Reprocessing the 5' RACE reads, TCRdb reports a single entry for every CDR3 protein and omits DNA. The data include 440,000 or so distinct CDR3 sequences; the top ten clones carry approximately 6.8%. The sequenced material came from blood T cells: a sorted CD56 or NKG2C T cell subset, CD4+ or CD8+ T cells, or bulk PBMC T cells (not recorded which). The receptor source for this set is a woman aged 18 to 75 in good health.

The V call is TRBV20-1, the J call TRBJ2-4; the D call of TRBD2 rests on TCRdb alone, since no DNA is present to check it. The CDR3 consists of 15 residues. Germline values: CDR1 DFQATT, CDR2 SNEGSKA (reference sequence). The CDR3 is CSAITSDGAKNIQYF.

This chain links TRBV20-1 with TRBJ1-2; TCRdb names TRBD1, which stays unverified in the absence of DNA. Germline V gene sequence: CDR1 DFQATT, CDR2 SNEGSKA (reference sequence). The CDR3 has 14 amino acids. The CDR3 loop reads CSALLTGVVYGYTF.

The V call is TRBV7-8, the J call TRBJ1-2. The CDR3 has 12 residues. CDR1 is SGHVS, CDR2 FQNEAQ, per germline. The CDR3 here is CASSPSNSGYTF.

The chain has TRBV11-3 and TRBJ2-3; with no DNA, the TCRdb D assignment of TRBD1 cannot be verified. CDR1 and CDR2 (germline): SGHNT, YENEEA. There are 13 residues in the CDR3. CDR3 amino acids: CASSQYRVDTQYF.

This chain uses TRBV4-1 with TRBJ1-6; TCRdb's assignment of TRBD1 cannot be checked, as there is no DNA. The CDR3 runs to 16 residues. Germline V gene data show CDR1 as MGHRA and CDR2 as YSYEKL. This CDR3 reads CASSPSGANYNSPLHF.

The genes are TRBV18 and TRBJ1-2. The germline V gene encodes CDR1 KGHSH and CDR2 LQKENI. The CDR3 spans 14 residues. The CDR3 protein is CASSPRGEGYGYTF.

The gene calls are TRBV24-1 and TRBJ2-2. The germline V gene has CDR1 KGHDR and CDR2 SFDVKD. The CDR3 runs 13 residues. CDR3 region: CATSTTPQGELFF.

The V gene is TRBV20-1, the J gene TRBJ2-5; TCRdb designates TRBD2, a call that cannot be tested without DNA. Germline V lookup: CDR1 DFQATT, CDR2 SNEGSKA (reference sequence). CDR3 length: 14 amino acids. CDR3 loop: CSPIPHSGSETQYF.

This chain joins TRBV12-3 or TRBV12-4 and TRBJ1-6; TCRdb gives TRBD1 as the D gene, but with no DNA this cannot be confirmed. This CDR3 region has 15 residues. This CDR3 is CASRPGTGDNSPLHF.

The rearrangement links TRBV12-5 to TRBJ1-2; checking the TCRdb D call of TRBD1 is not possible without DNA. The CDR3 is 13 amino acids. The germline V gene has CDR1 LGHNT and CDR2 FRNRAP. The CDR3: CASGPQGQGPFTF. The full variable domain, completed using reference TRBV12-5 and TRBJ1-2, is DARVTQTPRHKVTEMGQEVTMRCQPILGHNTVFWYRQTMMQGLELLAYFRNRAPLDDSGMPKDRFSAEMPDATLATLKIQPSEPRDSAVYFCASGPQGQGPFTFGSGTRLTVV.

The CDR3 reads CASSSGTAYGYTF. The chain combines TRBV7-6 with TRBJ1-2; there is no DNA to check the TCRdb D call of TRBD1. The germline gives CDR1 SGHVS, CDR2 FNYEAQ. The CDR3 has 13 residues.

V is TRBV7-2 and J is TRBJ2-1. The germline CDR1 and CDR2 sequences are SGHTA and FQGNSA. This CDR3 spans 14 amino acids. The CDR3: CASSLESFYNEQFF.

The chain is built from TRBV20-1 and TRBJ1-5; TCRdb's D call, TRBD1, is unchecked because there is no DNA. The CDR3 extends over 16 amino acids. From germline, CDR1 is DFQATT and CDR2 SNEGSKA (reference sequence). The CDR3 spells CSARVPLGQGSQPQHF.

The chain joins TRBV29-1 to TRBJ2-2; the TCRdb call, TRBD2, lacks DNA for checking. Germline values: CDR1 SQVTM, CDR2 ANQGSEA. This CDR3 region has 13 residues. CDR3 region: CSVVVSGNGELFF.

This chain joins TRBV20-1 and TRBJ1-1; TCRdb's D gene call, TRBD1, goes unchecked for lack of DNA. This CDR3 contains 13 residues. In germline, CDR1 is DFQATT, CDR2 SNEGSKA (reference sequence). This chain's CDR3 is CSANRVMNTEAFF.

V and J are TRBV27 and TRBJ1-2; no DNA is available, so the TRBD1 call from TCRdb remains unchecked. Germline V lookup: CDR1 MNHEY, CDR2 SMNVEV (reference sequence). This CDR3 region has 14 residues. CDR3 region: CASSLGSGDYGYTF.

The rearrangement links TRBV15 to TRBJ1-5; without DNA, the TCRdb call of TRBD1 cannot be checked. The germline V gene has CDR1 LNHNV and CDR2 YYDKDF (reference sequence). This CDR3 comprises 16 residues. CDR3 sequence: CATSRPLSSSAQPQHF.

The CDR3 reads CASSHEDSPYNSPLHF. This chain joins TRBV4-3 and TRBJ1-6; the D call of TRBD1 rests on TCRdb alone, since no DNA is present to check it. The CDR3 length is 16 residues. Germline CDR1 is LGHNA and CDR2 is YSLEER.

The rearrangement uses TRBV20-1 and TRBJ2-1; absent DNA, TCRdb's TRBD1 call cannot be checked. There are 14 residues in the CDR3. The germline gives CDR1 DFQATT, CDR2 SNEGSKA (reference sequence). CDR3 loop: CSAQGAGAYNEQFF.

The chain joins TRBV16 to TRBJ2-5; the D gene TCRdb calls, TRBD2, cannot be checked with no DNA. From germline, CDR1 is KGHSY and CDR2 FQNENV. This CDR3 contains 17 residues. The CDR3 spells CASSQTSAGGLRETQYF.

The chain links TRBV6-1 to TRBJ2-7; TCRdb reports TRBD2, a call that lacks DNA to check it against. CDR3 size: 15 residues. The germline CDR1 and CDR2 sequences are MNHNS and SASEGT. CDR3 in amino acids: CASRVTGRSGYEQYF.

V is TRBV27 and J is TRBJ1-5; TCRdb's D call, TRBD1, is unchecked because there is no DNA. The CDR3 is 14 residues long. The germline V gene encodes CDR1 MNHEY and CDR2 SMNVEV (reference sequence). This CDR3 is CASSLQGASQPQHF.

This CDR3 reads CASSYVGDTYQPQHF. The chain combines TRBV6-5 with TRBJ1-5; no DNA is available, so the TRBD1 call from TCRdb remains unchecked. The CDR3 runs to 15 residues. Germline-derived CDR1 and CDR2 are MNHEY and SVGAGI.

The chain recombines TRBV6-2 or TRBV6-3 with TRBJ2-5; the TCRdb call, TRBD1, lacks DNA for checking. The CDR3 length is 13 residues. The germline CDR1 and CDR2 sequences are MNHEY and SVGEGT. CDR3 protein: CASSYSWGETQYF.

The V call is TRBV18, the J call TRBJ2-5; TCRdb picks TRBD2, but there is no DNA to check that call. Germline loops: CDR1 KGHSH, CDR2 LQKENI. The CDR3 has 15 amino acids. CDR3: CASSEGPPPPETQYF. The variable domain in full, with the rest retrieved from reference TRBV18 and TRBJ2-5, is NAGVMQNPRHLVRRRGQEARLRCSPMKGHSHVYWYRQLPEEGLKFMVYLQKENIIDESGMPKERFSAEFPKEGPSILRIQQVVRGDSAAYFCASSEGPPPPETQYFGPGTRLLVL.

The rearrangement links TRBV28 to TRBJ2-3; TCRdb reports TRBD2, a call that lacks DNA to check it against. The CDR3 consists of 16 residues. The germline gives CDR1 MDHEN, CDR2 SYDVKM. The CDR3: CASSLQRELGVDTQYF.

The rearrangement links TRBV6-5 to TRBJ1-3. Germline V lookup: CDR1 MNHEY, CDR2 SVGAGI. This CDR3 has 14 amino acids. CDR3 residues: CASSYTSSGNTIYF.